This TCR beta chain is from a study of OX40 agonist ivuxolimab in advanced cancers. Study as a whole: The dose-escalation group included hepatocellular carcinoma, melanoma, renal cell carcinoma and head and neck cancer.

After removal of 3 bases from V and 2 bases from J, the junction contained 0 bases not matched to a gene. CDR1 and CDR2 (germline): PRHDT, FYEKMQ (reference sequence). This CDR3 spans 14 amino acids. Sequenced by immunoSEQ multiplex PCR; TCRdb stores in-frame clones only, minus some. Altogether tens of thousands of clones are present, roughly 91% being singletons, with the ten largest covering 31%. The sample here was CD4+ or CD8+ T cells sorted from blood, taken in a trial of the OX40 agonist ivuxolimab. The source of this sequence is an adult with an advanced solid tumor such as melanoma, head and neck, liver or kidney cancer. The rearrangement uses TRBV13 and TRBJ2-5; 10 positions match TRBD1. The chain's CDR3 is CASSLGQGQETQYF. The CDR3 DNA follows: TGTGCCAGCAGCTTGGGACAGGGGCAAGAGACCCAGTACTTC.